This T cell receptor beta chain is drawn from a study of Graves' ophthalmopathy and Graves' hyperthyroidism. Study in general: Over 18 months of follow-up, stable hyperthyroidism required that no ophthalmopathy appear. Study conclusions and caveats: The majority of expanded thyroid clonotypes above 0.001 frequency also occurred in blood.

RNA transcripts were the template, and TCR beta CDR3 regions were amplified from them. HTBI-primed first-round RT-PCR preceded second-round multiplex PCR. A single record per CDR3 protein comes from TCRdb applying MiXCR to the multiplex PCR reads. The table includes 900,000 to 1,200,000 distinct CDR3 sequences, 35% to 45% detected once. The authors diagnosed from clinical symptoms, serum thyroxine, TRAb, thyroid ultrasound and orbital computed tomography. In regard to this clonotype: What it binds is not known.

This CDR3 region has 17 residues. V shed 2 bases and J 0 bases; nucleotides not matched to a gene: 2. Germline V gene lookup returns CDR1 SGDLS and CDR2 YYNGEE. This chain uses TRBV9 with TRBJ2-2, with 12 nucleotides matching TRBD2. The receptor was derived from an adult man with Graves' hyperthyroidism. Sequenced: peripheral blood or thyroid tissue (not recorded which). CDR3 amino acids: CASSVGTSGPNTGELFF. CDR3 in DNA: TGTGCCAGCAGCGTCGGGACTAGCGGGCCGAACACCGGGGAGCTGTTTTTT.